The sequence of this T cell receptor beta chain was determined in a study of beta chain features in type 1 diabetes. Findings and limits, study-wide: All four CD4+ subsets from Type 1 diabetes patients carried moderately but significantly shorter TCRB CDR3s.

This clone was counted a few times. Its antigen remains unknown. The isolated RNA, all of it, was reverse transcribed, so expressed TCRB transcripts were what got sequenced. The assay was immunoSEQ multiplex PCR, and TCRdb's table has in-frame clones only and misses some. The profile shows roughly 730,000 clones, 13% of them singletons. V dropped 6 bases and J dropped 5; count of bases not matched to a gene: 3. The germline V gene has CDR1 KGHSH and CDR2 LQKENI. The CDR3 contains 13 residues. Sequencing was carried out using naive CD4+ T cells from blood. This receptor was obtained from a man younger than 35 with type 1 diabetes. The chain couples TRBV18 to TRBJ2-7; TRBD1 matches 11 bases. The CDR3 DNA reads as TGTGCCAGCTCCCGGGACAGGGGGGACGAGCAGTACTTC. It yields the protein CASSRDRGDEQYF.